This T cell receptor (beta chain) emerged from a study of cytomegalovirus exposure and HLA in healthy donors. 13 Jbeta primers and 60 Vbeta primers were used for the PCR. Repertoires were generated with immunoSEQ multiplex PCR, while TCRdb's copy carries only in-frame clones and drops some. The table shows about 230,000 clones, with 78% occurring only once. The CDR3 spans 15 residues. J gave up 1 base and V 4 bases, and 0 bases lay outside the gene matches. Germline V gene data show CDR1 as MRHNA and CDR2 as SNTAGT. This clone has a handful of counts. J is TRBJ2-3 and V is TRBV6-4, with 12 bases lining up with TRBD2. What was sequenced was PBMCs. This receptor was identified in a boy aged 5 to 17 in good health and CMV-seronegative. The CDR3 bases are TGTGCCAGCAGTGGACTAGCGGGAGGCACAGATACGCAGTATTTT. This sequence encodes CASSGLAGGTDTQYF.